Following are 5 T cell receptor beta chains from one sample sequenced in a study of cytomegalovirus exposure and HLA in healthy donors. The PCR used 60 Vbeta and 13 Jbeta primers. TCRdb's table, derived via immunoSEQ multiplex PCR, lists solely in-frame clones and lacks some. The sample has some 140,000 clones; approximately 78% are singletons. The sequenced material came from PBMCs. Receptors originate from a woman in her forties or fifties in good health and CMV-seropositive.

The chain recombines TRBV5-1 with TRBJ1-1; no reliable D call. CDR1 is SGHRS and CDR2 is YFSETQ in the germline V gene. The CDR3 covers 14 residues. Trimming left V 1 base short and J 5 bases short, with 12 bases between. CDR3: CASSLKGGETEAFF. DNA of the CDR3: TGCGCCAGCAGCTTGAAAGGCGGGGAAACTGAAGCTTTCTTT.

The chain joins TRBV12-5 to TRBJ2-7; 8 bases align to TRBD1. J lost 5 bases, V lost 4 bases, and 4 bases had no gene match. The CDR3 contains 13 residues. The germline V gene has CDR1 LGHNT and CDR2 FRNRAP. The CDR3 loop reads CASGWDRSHEQYF. In DNA, the CDR3 is TGTGCTAGTGGTTGGGACAGGAGCCACGAGCAGTACTTC.

J is TRBJ2-1 and V is TRBV6-1, with 8 bases identical to TRBD2. The CDR3 spans 14 residues. Germline CDR1 MNHNS, CDR2 SASEGT. Unmatched junction bases numbered 12, after V lost 10 bases and J lost 7 bases. The CDR3 bases are TGTGCCACCCGGGCGAGCGGGAGTTCGAATGAGCAGTTCTTC. Protein product: CATRASGSSNEQFF.

V and J are TRBV6-5 and TRBJ1-5, with D perhaps matching TRBD1 (6 bases). V was cut by 11 bases and J by 4 bases, with 12 bases left in between. CDR1 MNHEY and CDR2 SVGAGI come from the germline V gene. This CDR3 has 12 residues. CDR3 loop: CASRTANQPQHF. CDR3 in DNA: TGTGCCTCCCGGACAGCTAATCAGCCCCAGCATTTT.

The gene calls are TRBV27 and TRBJ1-4; TRBD1 is a possible D gene (6 bases). V dropped 5 bases and J dropped 2 bases, with 24 bases sitting between them. CDR1 is MNHEY and CDR2 is SMNVEV in the germline V gene (reference sequence). The CDR3 length is 19 residues. Here the CDR3 DNA reads TGTGCCAGCAGTCGATATTACGAGAGCAGGGGAGGGACTAATGAAAAACTGTTTTTT. This codes for CASSRYYESRGGTNEKLFF.